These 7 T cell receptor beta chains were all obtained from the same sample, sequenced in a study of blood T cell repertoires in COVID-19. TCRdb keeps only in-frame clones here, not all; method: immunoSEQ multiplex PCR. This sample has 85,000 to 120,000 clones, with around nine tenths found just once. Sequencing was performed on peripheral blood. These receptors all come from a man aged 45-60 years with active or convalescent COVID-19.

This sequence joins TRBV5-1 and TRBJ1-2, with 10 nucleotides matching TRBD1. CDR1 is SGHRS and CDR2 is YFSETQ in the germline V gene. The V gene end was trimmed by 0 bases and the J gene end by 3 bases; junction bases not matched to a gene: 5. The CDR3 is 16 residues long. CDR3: CASSLGGTGADYGYTF. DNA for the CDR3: TGCGCCAGCAGCTTGGGAGGGACAGGGGCCGACTATGGCTACACCTTC.

CDR3 in amino acids: CASSLILRGGSYNEQFF. The CDR3 DNA is TGTGCCAGCAGCTTAATTCTGCGGGGGGGCTCCTACAATGAGCAGTTCTTC. The V and J genes are TRBV7-2 and TRBJ2-1, with 9 bases fitting TRBD2. Losses at the gene ends were 2 bases for V and 0 bases for J; bases not matched to a gene: 5. CDR1 and CDR2 (germline): SGHTA, FQGNSA. This CDR3 is 17 amino acids long.

The CDR3 nucleotides read TGTGCCAGCAGTCAATACGGGGGGGGCTCTCCCACAGATACGCAGTATTTT. This encodes CASSQYGGGSPTDTQYF. J is TRBJ2-3 and V is TRBV6-6, with 8 bases fitting TRBD2. Germline CDR1 reads MNHNY; CDR2 reads SVGAGI (reference sequence). The CDR3 contains 17 residues. The trim removed 5 bases at V and 2 bases at J, leaving 12 bases unmatched.

The CDR3 loop reads CASSEFLGSSYNSPLHF. The CDR3 DNA reads as TGTGCCAGCAGTGAATTCCTAGGCAGCTCCTATAATTCACCCCTCCACTTT. J is TRBJ1-6 and V is TRBV2; D ambiguous. V lost 2 bases and J 0 bases, leaving 11 bases between the germline ends. Germline CDR1 reads SNHLY; CDR2 reads FYNNEI. The CDR3 runs 17 residues.

CDR3 sequence: CASSLGVKTTNTEAFF. As DNA, the CDR3 is TGCGCCAGCAGCTTGGGCGTAAAGACTACGAACACTGAAGCTTTCTTT. The chain joins TRBV5-1 to TRBJ1-1; no clear D gene. The CDR3 is made up of 16 amino acids. Germline lookup yields CDR1 SGHRS and CDR2 YFSETQ. With 0 bases removed from V and 1 base from J, the gap between germline ends came to 13 bases.

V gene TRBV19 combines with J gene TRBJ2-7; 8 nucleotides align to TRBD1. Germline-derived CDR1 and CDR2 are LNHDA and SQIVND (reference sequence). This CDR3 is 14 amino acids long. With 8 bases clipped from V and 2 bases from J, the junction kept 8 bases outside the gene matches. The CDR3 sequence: CASRQGSTPYEQYF. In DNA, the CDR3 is TGTGCCAGTCGACAGGGGTCGACCCCCTACGAGCAGTACTTC.

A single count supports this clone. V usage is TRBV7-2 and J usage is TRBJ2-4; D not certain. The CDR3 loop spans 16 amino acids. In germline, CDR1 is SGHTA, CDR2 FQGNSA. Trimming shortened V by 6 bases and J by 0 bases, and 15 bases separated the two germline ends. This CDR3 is CASRPSSQLAKNIQYF. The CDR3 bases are TGTGCCAGCAGACCCTCATCACAGCTAGCCAAAAACATTCAGTACTTC.